This T cell receptor beta chain derives from a study of blood T cells in healthy people across ages. Overall study results and limits: Roughly linearly, TCR beta diversity per million T cells fell as age increased. Diversity estimated from one million T cells was considered an underestimate.

A sample-barcoded 5' primer and a J-beta primer mix were used in a second PCR of roughly 6 to 12 cycles. The authors tagged each cDNA molecule using a template-switch adaptor with 12 random nucleotides. TCRdb ran MiXCR on the 5' RACE reads and lists one entry per CDR3 protein. The profile shows 1.5 million to 2 million distinct CDR3 sequences, approximately 32% of them singletons. They isolated at least 6.5 million PBMCs from each sample. Note on this clonotype: Its specificity is not known.

The sequence came from a woman younger than 45 in good health. The sequenced sample consisted of blood.

This CDR3 reads CASRRQRESTEAFF. The CDR3 nucleotides are TGTGCCAGCAGAAGACAGCGCGAGAGCACTGAAGCTTTCTTT. The genes are TRBV3-1 and TRBJ1-1; maybe TRBD1 (5 bases). The CDR3 has 14 amino acids. Trimming left V 6 bases short and J 4 bases short, with 15 bases between. CDR1 and CDR2 from the germline V gene are LGHDT and YNNKEL (reference sequence).